This T cell receptor beta chain emerged from a study of T cells in Graves' hyperthyroidism and ophthalmopathy. General observations from the study: Most thyroid clonotypes with frequency above 0.001 were detected in blood.

Authors of the study amplified TCR beta CDR3 regions from RNA transcripts. The study used the HTBI primer set for a first-round RT-PCR of the TCR CDR3. One entry per CDR3 protein, called by TCRdb with MiXCR from the multiplex PCR reads. The table has some 350,000 distinct CDR3 sequences, 20% to 25% seen once. Comments on this clonotype: Its specificity is not known.

The length of the CDR3 is 16 residues. The J segment lost 8 bases and the V segment lost 3 bases, leaving 12 bases of the junction unmatched. The receptor's source is a man over 45 with Graves' hyperthyroidism. Sequencing input: blood. This chain links TRBV12-3 or TRBV12-4 with TRBJ2-1; 8 bases are a match to TRBD2. The CDR3 is CASSFRGSGKIYEQFF. The CDR3 nucleotides read TGTGCCAGCAGTTTCCGAGGTAGCGGGAAAATCTATGAGCAGTTCTTC.